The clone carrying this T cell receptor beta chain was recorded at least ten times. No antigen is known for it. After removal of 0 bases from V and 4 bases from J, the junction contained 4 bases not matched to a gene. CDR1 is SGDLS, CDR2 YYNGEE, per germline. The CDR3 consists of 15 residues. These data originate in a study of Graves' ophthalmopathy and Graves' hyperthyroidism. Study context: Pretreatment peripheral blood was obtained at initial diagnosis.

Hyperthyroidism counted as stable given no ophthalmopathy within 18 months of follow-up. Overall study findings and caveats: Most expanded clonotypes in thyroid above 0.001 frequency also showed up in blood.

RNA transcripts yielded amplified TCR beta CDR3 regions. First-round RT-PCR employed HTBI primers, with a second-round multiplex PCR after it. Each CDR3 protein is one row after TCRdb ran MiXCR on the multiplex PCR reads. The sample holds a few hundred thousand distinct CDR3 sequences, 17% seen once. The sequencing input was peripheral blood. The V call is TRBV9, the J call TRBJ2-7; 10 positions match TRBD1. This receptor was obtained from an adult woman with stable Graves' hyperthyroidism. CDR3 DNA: TGTGCCAGCAGCGTAGCCCCGGACAGGGGGTACGAGCAGTACTTC. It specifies CASSVAPDRGYEQYF.